Shown below are 7 T cell receptor beta chains from a single sample sequenced in a study of blood T cell repertoires in COVID-19. Profiled with immunoSEQ multiplex PCR; TCRdb holds only in-frame clones, not every one. The profile shows some 70,000 clones, roughly 80% of them singletons. Sequencing was done on a sample of peripheral blood. Source of these receptors: a woman aged 45-65 years with acute or convalescent COVID-19.

This chain uses TRBV7-9 with TRBJ2-7, with 11 bases fitting TRBD2. With V trimmed by 5 bases and J by 3 bases, 9 bases remained unmatched. In germline, CDR1 is SEHNR, CDR2 FQNEAQ (reference sequence). This CDR3 is built from 16 residues. CDR3 sequence reads: CASSTGLAGKGYEQYF. The CDR3 bases are TGTGCCAGCAGCACCGGACTAGCGGGTAAAGGCTACGAGCAGTACTTC.

The chain recombines TRBV3-1 (or the pseudogene TRBV3-2) with TRBJ1-2; 7 bases align to TRBD1. Germline trimming cut 4 bases from V and 3 bases from J; bases unmatched to any gene: 5. There are 14 residues in the CDR3. Looked up from germline, CDR1 is LGHDT and CDR2 is YNNKEL (reference sequence). In DNA, the CDR3 is TGTGCCAGCAGCCCCGGGACAGACGACTATGGCTACACCTTC. This gives the protein CASSPGTDDYGYTF.

This chain uses TRBV5-1 with TRBJ2-5, with TRBD2 matching over 8 bases. CDR1 SGHRS and CDR2 YFSETQ come from the germline V gene. This CDR3 has 19 residues. With 2 bases clipped from V and 0 bases from J, the junction kept 15 bases outside the gene matches. Here the CDR3 DNA reads TGCGCCAGCAGCTTTAACGGGCCGGTAGTAGCGGGGTACCAAGAGACCCAGTACTTC. Its translation is CASSFNGPVVAGYQETQYF.

This clone came up once. J is TRBJ1-2 and V is TRBV3-1 (or the pseudogene TRBV3-2), with 8 positions matching TRBD1. CDR1 LGHDT and CDR2 YNNKEL come from the germline V gene (reference sequence). Trimming took 5 bases from V and 8 from J; bases not matched to a gene: 7. The CDR3 sequence is 13 residues long. The CDR3 sequence: CASSLRTGQGYTF. The CDR3 bases are TGTGCCAGCAGCTTACGGACAGGGCAAGGCTACACCTTC.

The chain links TRBV11-2 to TRBJ1-2; 10 bases match TRBD1. Germline CDR1 and CDR2: SGHAT and FQNNGV. CDR3 length: 18 residues. The J segment lost 7 bases and the V segment lost 4 bases, leaving 18 bases of the junction unmatched. The CDR3 coding sequence is TGTGCCAGCAGCTCTGGTGGACAGGGGGTTAGGTTAGCGAGTGGCTACACCTTC. Protein product: CASSSGGQGVRLASGYTF.

Only one count was recorded for this clone. The chain employs TRBV5-6 and TRBJ1-1; D is uncertain. Per germline, CDR1 SGHDT and CDR2 YYEEEE. The CDR3 runs 14 residues. V lost 3 bases and J lost 3, with 12 bases in between. Here the CDR3 DNA reads TGTGCCAGCAGCTCGGGGTTGGGCGACACTGAAGCTTTCTTT. Residues: CASSSGLGDTEAFF.

The V call is TRBV9, the J call TRBJ1-1; 9 nucleotides agree with TRBD1. Germline loops: CDR1 SGDLS, CDR2 YYNGEE. Trimming at V came to 0 bases and at J to 5 bases, leaving 2 bases not matched to a gene. The CDR3 is 14 residues long. CDR3 protein: CASSVVGTGTEAFF. DNA of the CDR3: TGTGCCAGCAGCGTAGTCGGGACAGGGACTGAAGCTTTCTTT.